This is a list of T cell receptor beta chains from one sample in a study of regulatory T cells in long-lasting Graves disease. TCRdb re-analysed the multiplex PCR reads in MiXCR, keeping a single row per CDR3 protein. Counted here are 700,000 or so distinct CDR3 sequences, approximately 31% occurring once; the ten biggest clones make up about two fifths. Sample: peripheral blood mononuclear cells (PBMCs), taken when the disease was refractory, from a patient treated with antithyroid drugs. Source of these receptors: a female donor with Graves disease. CDR3s include the opening cysteine and the closing phenylalanine or tryptophan. The D gene is left open where the match is weak. A clone size is listed for some rows: how often the clone was seen (once, few, many), or a class if it is expanded.

cdr3_nt: TGTGCCAGCAGGCCGACAGGGATCTATGGCTACACCTTC
cdr3_aa: CASRPTGIYGYTF
v_call: TRBV27
d_call: TRBD1
j_call: TRBJ1-2
clone_size: few

cdr3_nt: TGTGCCAGCAGCCCCGCCTCTCGCTATGGCTACACCTTC
cdr3_aa: CASSPASRYGYTF
v_call: TRBV5-4
d_call: .
j_call: TRBJ1-2
clone_size: many

cdr3_nt: TGCAGTGCCCAGAGCCCCTACGCGGGGGGATACGAGCAGTACTTC
cdr3_aa: CSAQSPYAGGYEQYF
v_call: TRBV20-1
d_call: TRBD2
j_call: TRBJ2-7
clone_size: few

cdr3_nt: TGTGCCAGTAGTAGGTCCGGGACTAGCTTCTCGAGGACCGGGGAGCTGTTTTTT
cdr3_aa: CASSRSGTSFSRTGELFF
v_call: TRBV19
d_call: TRBD2
j_call: TRBJ2-2
clone_size: .

cdr3_nt: TGTGCCAGCAGTGTGGGGAGGACAGTGAGGAACACTGAAGCTTTCTTT
cdr3_aa: CASSVGRTVRNTEAFF
v_call: TRBV2
d_call: .
j_call: TRBJ1-1
clone_size: many

cdr3_nt: TGTGCCAGTAGTATAGACGGACAGGGCCTCTATGGCTACACCTTC
cdr3_aa: CASSIDGQGLYGYTF
v_call: TRBV19
d_call: TRBD1
j_call: TRBJ1-2
clone_size: few

cdr3_nt: TGTGCCAGCAGTGGCGGACTAGCGGGAGTGAACACCGGGGAGCTGTTTTTT
cdr3_aa: CASSGGLAGVNTGELFF
v_call: TRBV2
d_call: TRBD2
j_call: TRBJ2-2
clone_size: many

cdr3_nt: TGTGCCAGCAGTTACTCGATATCGGGGACCCAGTACTTC
cdr3_aa: CASSYSISGTQYF
v_call: TRBV6-5
d_call: .
j_call: TRBJ2-5
clone_size: .

cdr3_nt: TGCAGTGCTAGGCGGACTAGCGGGAGCTATGAGCAGTTCTTC
cdr3_aa: CSARRTSGSYEQFF
v_call: TRBV20-1
d_call: TRBD2
j_call: TRBJ2-1
clone_size: .

cdr3_nt: TGTGCCAGCAGCCCAAGACAGGGGGGAACCTCTGGCTACACCTTC
cdr3_aa: CASSPRQGGTSGYTF
v_call: TRBV9
d_call: TRBD1
j_call: TRBJ1-2
clone_size: .

cdr3_nt: TGTGCCAGCAGCTTGGGTGGAGAACATCAGCCCCAGCATTTT
cdr3_aa: CASSLGGEHQPQHF
v_call: TRBV5-4
d_call: .
j_call: TRBJ1-5
clone_size: .

cdr3_nt: TGTGCCACCAAAAAAACAGGGGTGGGCACTGAAGCTTTCTTT
cdr3_aa: CATKKTGVGTEAFF
v_call: TRBV6-1
d_call: TRBD1
j_call: TRBJ1-1
clone_size: .

cdr3_nt: TGTGCCAGCAGTGCAAAACAGGGGGACTCTGGCAATCAGCCCCAGCATTTT
cdr3_aa: CASSAKQGDSGNQPQHF
v_call: TRBV6-1
d_call: TRBD1
j_call: TRBJ1-5
clone_size: .

cdr3_nt: TGTGCCAGCAGCCGGACAGGGTTGGACACTGAAGCTTTCTTT
cdr3_aa: CASSRTGLDTEAFF
v_call: TRBV28
d_call: TRBD1
j_call: TRBJ1-1
clone_size: many

cdr3_nt: TGTGCCAGCAGTTTATACTGGGGCGGACAGTCGACTAACTATGGCTACACCTTC
cdr3_aa: CASSLYWGGQSTNYGYTF
v_call: TRBV28
d_call: .
j_call: TRBJ1-2
clone_size: many

cdr3_nt: TGCAGTGCTAATCCAGGGAAAGAGACCCAGTACTTC
cdr3_aa: CSANPGKETQYF
v_call: TRBV20-1
d_call: .
j_call: TRBJ2-5
clone_size: .

cdr3_nt: TGTGCCTGGAGTGCTAGGGAGACAGGGCACTATGGCTACACCTTC
cdr3_aa: CAWSARETGHYGYTF
v_call: TRBV30
d_call: TRBD1
j_call: TRBJ1-2
clone_size: .

cdr3_nt: TGCAGTGCTCGCCCGACAGGTGCGGAACTGTTTTTT
cdr3_aa: CSARPTGAELFF
v_call: TRBV20-1
d_call: .
j_call: TRBJ1-4
clone_size: .

cdr3_nt: TGTGCCAGCAGGCCCCGGTGGGACGAGCAGTACTTC
cdr3_aa: CASRPRWDEQYF
v_call: TRBV11-2
d_call: .
j_call: TRBJ2-7
clone_size: .